Reported below is one T cell receptor beta chain. This receptor's antigen is unknown. Base qualities are not provided; no much larger clone lies one nucleotide away. The sample belongs to a study of T cell responses to AZD1222 COVID-19 vaccine (dated by TCRdb to the early 2020s). Concerning the study at large: AZD1222 recipients whose second dose came at about 4 weeks and those whose second dose came at about 12 weeks were combined into one group, since spike-specific TCR depth and breadth did not differ between the two schedules. A total of approximately 230 trial participants underwent TCR sequencing, of whom about 200 received two doses of AZD1222 and some 26 received two doses of the MenACWY control vaccine. Enrollment into the trials was organized by age into subgroups of 18-55, 56-69 and 70-plus years, and those subgroups contained 148, 28 and 57 TCR-sequenced participants, respectively.

The time point label for this specimen denotes: baseline before first vaccination. Vaccinee samples came from UK trials COV001 and COV002, including a single-blind randomized controlled phase 2/3 trial of AZD1222 (ChAdOx1 nCoV-19) in healthy adults. For TCRbeta chain sequencing, PBMC samples were collected from trial participants at day 0 and at day 28 after the second dose. The CDR3 regions of human TCRbeta chains were analyzed by immunosequencing. In the authors' own workflow: Repertoire TCRs were checked for matches against a reference library of SARS-CoV-2-specific TCRs that had been generated using the MIRA antigen-specificity platform. Breadth was defined as the fraction of unique TCRs that were SARS-CoV-2-associated, and depth was defined as the fraction of total T cells that were SARS-CoV-2-associated. Using the MIRA data, every spike-specific TCR was mapped to the spike region that the TCR reacted to and assigned to either a CD4 or a CD8 class. Log10-transformed breadth and depth values were compared by one-way ANOVA with Sidak's multiple comparisons tests. Sourced from immuneACCESS, this table was stored by TCRdb with only in-frame sequences that have V and J called. A share of the clones is absent; for the studies checked, an unresolved V gene accounts for under half, and the remainder has no known explanation. The V and J calls and the clone size are those of that table, but D and trimming were determined from the DNA. This sample is represented by more than 250,000 clones; about 92% of them were singletons. The leading ten clones occupy 0.5% to 0.65% of the sample.

The germline V gene (reference sequence) gives CDR1 as LNHDA and CDR2 as SQIVND. V lost 6 bases and J lost 4 bases, and the count of bases not matched to a germline gene is 8. The CDR3 numbers 15 residues from cysteine through phenylalanine. The sequence is cut down to CDR3 DNA, 45 bases in frame from base 1. General study outcomes and caveats: Most participants were white British and females outnumbered males, and the authors suggested that clonal diversity may have been underestimated. CD4 TCRs associated with the vaccine covered the entire spike protein, and the dominant responses were in regions 160-218 and 743-854. Conclusions about previously exposed vaccinees are limited, since just a handful of AZD1222 recipients were seropositive for SARS-CoV-2 at baseline. After two AZD1222 doses, both the breadth and the depth of spike-specific TCRs were significantly higher than at day 0 and than in MenACWY recipients. Because no day 14 peak-response samples were available, the repertoires could be characterized only after the peak T cell response. Nearly half of unique spike-specific TCRs reportedly recognized epitopes outside regions mutated in the B.1.351 and B.1.1.7 variants. The 56-69-year group was small, and its depth increase did not reach significance, likely because of low power.

The rearranged chain carries TRBV19 and TRBJ2-3, and TRBD1 aligns with 9 junction nucleotides. Sequences were derived from peripheral blood, sampled on day 0 of AZD1222 vaccination. This receptor was identified in an adult in good health. The CDR3 reads as follows: CASSSWTGEADTQYF. In nucleotide form, the sequence is TGTGCCAGTAGCAGCTGGACAGGGGAGGCAGATACGCAGTATTTT.